The TCR beta chain under discussion was sequenced for a study of somatic mutations in cytotoxic T cells in rheumatoid arthritis. Study-level findings and limits: Only rheumatoid arthritis patients, not healthy controls, showed CD8+ clonality increasing with age.

Method: immunoSEQ multiplex PCR; TCRdb's copy keeps in-frame clones and lacks some. Of approximately 15,000 clones listed, around three quarters are singletons. This clone occurred once. Its antigen remains unidentified. Trimming removed 2 bases at V and 7 bases at J, with 17 bases between. In germline, CDR1 is PRHDT, CDR2 FYEKMQ (reference sequence). This CDR3 contains 15 residues. What was sequenced was CD8+ T cells sorted from blood. The clonotype was recovered from an adult with rheumatoid arthritis. The chain combines TRBV13 with TRBJ1-1; D may be TRBD1 (5 bases). In DNA, the CDR3 is TGTGCCAGCAGCTTATCTGCCAGGGTGGATAGTGAAGCTTTCTTT. This gives the protein CASSLSARVDSEAFF.